This T cell receptor beta chain was profiled in a study of beta chain features in type 1 diabetes. Reverse transcribing all isolated RNA meant expressed TCRB transcripts were sequenced. This table comes from immunoSEQ multiplex PCR, and its TCRdb copy is limited to in-frame clones, with some not included. The sample lists 350,000 to 400,000 clones, approximately 15% occurring once. The TCR was taken from a woman under 30 in good health. Input material: naive CD4+ T cells from blood.

CDR3 protein: CASSLVEGNTEAFF. The CDR3 coding sequence is TGTGCCAGCAGCTTAGTCGAGGGGAACACTGAAGCTTTCTTT. The V and J genes are TRBV7-9 and TRBJ1-1; D not resolved. Per the germline V gene, CDR1 is SEHNR and CDR2 is FQNEAQ (reference sequence). V dropped 1 base and J dropped 1 base, with 7 bases sitting between them. The CDR3 runs to 14 residues.